This T cell receptor (beta chain) was found in a study of spatial heterogeneity in lung cancer. About the study: Correlation of TCR transcript counts in tumor regions with a T cell module score from matched bulk RNA-seq was strong.

By frequency in the sample, this clonotype is medium-sized. Antigen: not known. Each molecule of TCR cDNA was tagged with one unique molecular identifier. Using its own MiXCR run on the 5' RACE reads, TCRdb lists one record per CDR3 protein. The table includes 2,500 or so distinct CDR3 sequences, 1.4% detected once. As for time point: sample taken at primary tumor resection. The donor population consisted of some 70 patients with untreated, early-stage non-small cell lung cancer. Material for sequencing was whole RNA from tumor, nontumor lung or frozen PBMC, left unsorted. Overall study findings and caveats: Expanded alpha and beta TCR counts within tumors tracked tumor mutation counts.

Trimming took off 0 bases at V and 4 bases at J, with 6 bases between the two ends. This CDR3 comprises 13 residues. The germline V gene encodes CDR1 SGHAT and CDR2 FQNNGV. The sequences come from lung tumor tissue, collected at surgery. The chain uses TRBV11-2 and TRBJ1-2; D gene unclear. The receptor was isolated from a male donor with early-stage non-small cell lung cancer. The CDR3 DNA sequence: TGTGCCAGCAGCTTAGAGGGTGCCTATGGCTACACCTTC. Translating gives CASSLEGAYGYTF.